One and the same sample provided the 12 T cell receptor beta chains below, sequenced in a study of cytomegalovirus exposure and HLA in healthy donors. A multiplex PCR was run with 60 Vbeta primers and 13 Jbeta primers. Assay used: immunoSEQ multiplex PCR; TCRdb lists only in-frame clones, some missing. Among around 84,000 clones listed, roughly 80% were seen once. Source material: PBMCs. Receptor source: a human donor in good health.

There are a few counts of this clone. The chain has TRBV4-1 and TRBJ1-2; tentative D call: TRBD1 (5 bases). Germline CDR1 is MGHRA and CDR2 is YSYEKL. V lost 0 bases and J lost 0, with 17 bases in between. The CDR3 totals 18 residues. The CDR3: CASSQDPAQGLTNYGYTF. CDR3 sequence (DNA): TGCGCCAGCAGCCAAGATCCCGCTCAGGGTCTAACTAACTATGGCTACACCTTC.

This rearrangement joins TRBV7-9 to TRBJ1-4, with 7 bases that match TRBD1. The CDR3 spans 14 residues. V shed 5 bases and J 7 bases; nucleotides not matched to a gene: 7. Germline CDR1 and CDR2: SEHNR and FQNEAQ (reference sequence). CDR3 protein: CASSKTGLGEKLFF. The CDR3 nucleotides are TGTGCCAGCAGCAAGACAGGGTTGGGTGAAAAACTGTTTTTT.

This rearrangement joins TRBV9 to TRBJ1-3; 7 nucleotides align to TRBD1. Germline lookup yields CDR1 SGDLS and CDR2 YYNGEE. The CDR3 is 17 residues long. V dropped 0 bases and J dropped 0; count of bases not matched to a gene: 6. The CDR3 DNA reads as TGTGCCAGCAGCGTAGGAGGAGGGACAGACTCTGGAAACACCATATATTTT. It translates to CASSVGGGTDSGNTIYF.

By share, this clone counts as medium-sized. J is TRBJ1-1 and V is TRBV6-6; 8 nucleotides agree with TRBD1. Trimming cost V 6 bases and J 6 bases; bases outside gene matches: 6. CDR1 MNHNY and CDR2 SVGAGI come from the germline V gene (reference sequence). The CDR3 is made up of 13 amino acids. CDR3: CASRDGTGSEAFF. In nucleotides, the CDR3 is TGTGCCAGCAGAGATGGGACAGGCTCTGAAGCTTTCTTT.

The rearrangement uses TRBV5-1 and TRBJ2-3, with no clear D. Trimming removed 0 bases at V and 6 bases at J, with 5 bases between. The CDR3 is 12 residues long. Germline loops: CDR1 SGHRS, CDR2 YFSETQ. The DNA for the CDR3 is TGCGCCAGCAGCTTGGACTGGGATACGCAGTATTTT. Encoded protein: CASSLDWDTQYF.

This chain joins TRBV4-1 and TRBJ2-1; no clear D gene. Germline loops: CDR1 MGHRA, CDR2 YSYEKL. CDR3 length equals 12 residues. V gave up 2 bases and J gave up 10 bases, with 9 bases separating them. The CDR3 region is CASSQPSREQFF. As DNA, the CDR3 is TGCGCCAGCAGCCAACCCTCGAGAGAGCAGTTCTTC.

This chain uses TRBV5-5 with TRBJ1-5, with D unclear. V gave up 5 bases and J gave up 2 bases, with 11 bases separating them. This CDR3 comprises 14 residues. CDR1 and CDR2 from the germline V gene are SGHKS and YYEKEE (reference sequence). The CDR3 sequence is CASRPGVGNQPQHF. The DNA of the CDR3 is TGTGCCAGCAGGCCCGGGGTTGGCAATCAGCCCCAGCATTTT. Based on the CDR3 plus reference TRBV5-5 and TRBJ1-5, the full variable domain is DAGVTQSPTHLIKTRGQQVTLRCSPISGHKSVSWYQQVLGQGPQFIFQYYEKEERGRGNFPDRFSARQFPNYSSELNVNALLLGDSALYLCASRPGVGNQPQHFGDGTRLSIL.

This chain joins TRBV27 and TRBJ1-5; 9 bases align to TRBD1. The CDR3 extends over 19 amino acids. The germline gives CDR1 MNHEY, CDR2 SMNVEV (reference sequence). J lost 1 base, V lost 6 bases, and 16 bases had no gene match. Here the CDR3 reads CASSVMPVTGGLSNQPQHF. CDR3 coding DNA: TGTGCCAGCAGCGTCATGCCTGTTACAGGGGGCCTGAGCAATCAGCCCCAGCATTTT.

This clone turned up a few times. The chain employs TRBV4-2 and TRBJ2-3, with D possibly matching TRBD2 (6 bases). Germline loops: CDR1 LGHNA, CDR2 YNFKEQ. The CDR3 runs 15 residues. V was trimmed by 3 bases and J by 1 base, leaving 11 bases between them. The CDR3: CASSQTGTRTDTQYF. CDR3 sequence (DNA): TGTGCCAGCAGCCAGACCGGGACTCGCACAGATACGCAGTATTTT.

CDR3 coding DNA: TGTGCCAGCAGTTACGTTTCGCCGGCCGGGGGTTCACCCCTCCACTTT. It codes for CASSYVSPAGGSPLHF. The J gene is TRBJ1-6, the V gene TRBV6-5, with a weak D call TRBD1 (5 bases). The germline V and J ends were trimmed by 2 bases and 9 bases, with 17 bases remaining between them. The CDR3 totals 16 residues. Germline V gives CDR1 MNHEY, CDR2 SVGAGI.

This clone was picked up one time. CDR3 in amino acids: CASSLRGSTGNTIYF. CDR3 DNA: TGTGCCAGCAGCTTACGGGGTTCCACTGGAAACACCATATATTTT. V usage is TRBV7-9 and J usage is TRBJ1-3, with D unclear. In germline, CDR1 is SEHNR, CDR2 FQNEAQ (reference sequence). V lost 2 bases and J lost 2, with 10 bases in between. This CDR3 region has 15 residues.

V is TRBV2 and J is TRBJ2-6, with TRBD1 matching 8 bases. The germline V gene encodes CDR1 SNHLY and CDR2 FYNNEI. This CDR3 has 17 residues. V trimming: 5 bases; J trimming: 0 bases; junction bases outside the gene matches: 6. In DNA, the CDR3 is TGTGCCAGCAGTAGGACAGGGTTCCTCTCTGGGGCCAACGTCCTGACTTTC. This sequence encodes CASSRTGFLSGANVLTF.